Presented here are 13 T cell receptor beta chains from one specimen sequenced in a study of shared clonotypes between healthy human individuals (TCRdb year 2020). Receptors were amplified or captured by the immunoSEQ multiplex PCR assay. TCRdb stores this immuneACCESS table with in-frame sequences only. Part of the clones is absent; in the studies checked, under half of the shortfall reflects unresolved V genes, and no reason is known for the rest. The sample table shows over a million clones, and over 95% are seen once. The ten largest clones take up approximately 1.1% of the sample. The sample taken for sequencing was naive CD4+ T cells sorted from blood. The cell subset or site label, read with the paper, signifies: CD45RA+ positively selected. Source of these receptors: a man aged 25-45 years in good health.

The chain is built from TRBV4-2 and TRBJ2-2; 11 nucleotides agree with TRBD2. The CDR3 covers 18 residues. The V gene end was trimmed by 0 bases and the J gene end by 2 bases; junction bases not matched to a gene: 5. Germline CDR1 and CDR2: LGHNA and YNFKEQ. The CDR3 protein is CASSQDGSGRANTGELFF. DNA of the CDR3: TGTGCCAGCAGCCAAGATGGTAGCGGGAGGGCCAACACCGGGGAGCTGTTTTTT.

The rearrangement joins TRBV5-1 to TRBJ2-7, with D possibly called TRBD1 or TRBD2 (5 bases each). Between the trimmed V and J ends, which lost 0 bases and 0 bases, there was a span of 7 bases. This CDR3 is built from 14 residues. Germline V gene data show CDR1 as SGHRS and CDR2 as YFSETQ. CDR3 loop: CASSLAGPSYEQYF. In DNA, the CDR3 is TGCGCCAGCAGCTTGGCGGGACCCTCCTACGAGCAGTACTTC. Drawing the rest from reference TRBV5-1 and TRBJ2-7, the complete variable domain is KAGVTQTPRYLIKTRGQQVTLSCSPISGHRSVSWYQQTPGQGLQFLFEYFSETQRNKGNFPGRFSGRQFSNSRSEMNVSTLELGDSALYLCASSLAGPSYEQYFGPGTRLTVT.

This chain joins TRBV12-5 and TRBJ2-1, with TRBD2 matching 15 bases. CDR1 is LGHNT, CDR2 FRNRAP, per germline. V dropped 6 bases and J dropped 7; count of bases not matched to a gene: 4. The CDR3 loop spans 15 amino acids. The CDR3: CASGPGTSGRNEQFF. The DNA of the CDR3 is TGTGCTAGTGGCCCGGGGACTAGCGGGAGGAATGAGCAGTTCTTC. Drawing the rest from reference TRBV12-5 and TRBJ2-1, the complete variable domain is DARVTQTPRHKVTEMGQEVTMRCQPILGHNTVFWYRQTMMQGLELLAYFRNRAPLDDSGMPKDRFSAEMPDATLATLKIQPSEPRDSAVYFCASGPGTSGRNEQFFGPGTRLTVL.

This clone was recorded once. The rearrangement joins TRBV12-2 to TRBJ2-5; TRBD2, the table's D call, lacks a check against the DNA. TRBV12-2 counts as a pseudogene. The length of the CDR3 is 14 residues. CDR3 amino acids: CASRFLATQETQYF. The CDR3 region has the DNA TGTGCAAGTCGCTTCCTAGCCACCCAAGAGACCCAGTACTTC.

The rearrangement uses TRBV5-6 and TRBJ1-5; 7 bases are shared with TRBD1. Germline V lookup: CDR1 SGHDT, CDR2 YYEEEE. The trim removed 2 bases at V and 7 bases at J, leaving 6 bases unmatched. The CDR3 is 14 residues long. The CDR3, as DNA: TGTGCCAGCAGCTTCTCTTCAGGGGGGCAGCCCCAGCATTTT. It encodes CASSFSSGGQPQHF.

On this clone: The sample contains more than one DNA sequence encoding this CDR3. The rearrangement links TRBV5-1 to TRBJ2-7; 10 nucleotides line up with TRBD2. J gave up 2 bases and V 4 bases, and 6 bases lay outside the gene matches. Per germline, CDR1 SGHRS and CDR2 YFSETQ. This CDR3 contains 15 residues. CDR3 sequence: CASSPTSGTTYEQYF. The CDR3 DNA sequence: TGCGCCAGCAGCCCTACTAGCGGGACCACCTACGAGCAGTACTTC. The variable domain in full, with the rest retrieved from reference TRBV5-1 and TRBJ2-7, is KAGVTQTPRYLIKTRGQQVTLSCSPISGHRSVSWYQQTPGQGLQFLFEYFSETQRNKGNFPGRFSGRQFSNSRSEMNVSTLELGDSALYLCASSPTSGTTYEQYFGPGTRLTVT.

V is TRBV4-1 and J is TRBJ1-5; 7 bases agree with TRBD1. The CDR3 extends over 15 amino acids. Germline CDR1 and CDR2: MGHRA and YSYEKL. Trimming took 1 base from V and 7 from J; bases not matched to a gene: 7. For the CDR3, the DNA is TGCGCCAGCAGCCAAGTTCAGGGGGAGAGCCAGCCCCAGCATTTT. It translates to CASSQVQGESQPQHF.

Points on this clone: At one end, the junction sequence differs from germline, possibly due to a read error. The chain recombines TRBV6-6 with TRBJ2-1, with 12 bases that match TRBD1. This CDR3 has 15 amino acids. The germline CDR1 and CDR2 sequences are MNHNY and SVGAGI (reference sequence). CDR3 sequence reads: CASSNLQSGTGGSLF. The DNA for the CDR3 is TGTGCCAGCAGCAATTTACAGTCTGGGACAGGGGGCAGTCTCTTC.

V usage is TRBV20-1 and J usage is TRBJ1-2; no definite D call. Trimming removed 6 bases from V and 6 bases from J, with 8 bases in between. The CDR3 spans 10 residues. Germline CDR1 DFQATT, CDR2 SNEGSKA (reference sequence). For the CDR3, the DNA is TGCAGTGCACTGGGGAATGGCTACACCTTC. This gives the protein CSALGNGYTF.

The chain is built from TRBV27 and TRBJ2-7; maybe TRBD2 (6 bases). Per germline, CDR1 MNHEY and CDR2 SMNVEV (reference sequence). Trimming took 5 bases from V and 2 from J, leaving 16 bases between them. The CDR3 is 15 amino acids. CDR3 nucleotide sequence: TGTGCCAGCAGTCCGCGGGGCGCGGTAACCTACGAGCAGTACTTC. It codes for CASSPRGAVTYEQYF.

The chain uses TRBV9 and TRBJ2-1; 8 nucleotides agree with TRBD2. Germline trimming cut 0 bases from V and 7 bases from J; bases unmatched to any gene: 6. The length of the CDR3 is 15 residues. CDR1 SGDLS and CDR2 YYNGEE come from the germline V gene. CDR3 DNA sequence: TGTGCCAGCAGCGTAGTCAGCGGGAGCCCGAATGAGCAGTTCTTC. Its protein product is CASSVVSGSPNEQFF.

The chain uses TRBV7-4 and TRBJ2-6; D is possibly TRBD1 (6 bases). The V and J ends lost 5 bases and 3 bases respectively, with 14 bases between them. This CDR3 spans 16 amino acids. Germline CDR1 and CDR2: SGHVT and SQSDAQ. This chain's CDR3 is CASSLRQVGGANVLTF. CDR3 DNA sequence: TGTGCCAGCAGCCTACGACAGGTAGGTGGGGCCAACGTCCTGACTTTC.

The chain employs TRBV4-3 and TRBJ2-5; the D is unclear. The CDR3 loop spans 13 amino acids. The V gene lost 0 bases and the J gene lost 5 bases, with 7 bases spanning the gap. Germline CDR1 and CDR2: LGHNA and YSLEER. The CDR3 region has the DNA TGCGCCAGCAGCCAAGATGTGGCGGAGACCCAGTACTTC. Its protein is CASSQDVAETQYF.